The entry below describes one TCR beta chain. This specimen belongs to a study of T cell changes during pregnancy in multiple sclerosis. Profiling relied on immunoSEQ multiplex PCR, and the TCRdb table lists in-frame clones only, not all of them. The repertoire holds some 74,000 clones, with roughly 90% as singletons. With 1 base removed from V and 3 bases from J, the gap between germline ends came to 13 bases. CDR1 SGHTA and CDR2 FQGNSA come from the germline V gene. The CDR3 totals 15 residues. This TCR derives from a female donor in good health, enrolled as a control in a pregnancy study. The chain recombines TRBV7-2 with TRBJ2-7; D may be TRBD1 (5 bases). Specimen: peripheral blood, collected after pregnancy. CDR3 in DNA: TGTGCCAGCAGCTTAGGCGAGCAGGGTTTCTACGAGCAGTACTTC. Translating it yields CASSLGEQGFYEQYF. Filled out from reference TRBV7-2 and TRBJ2-7, the complete variable domain reads GAGVSQSPSNKVTEKGKDVELRCDPISGHTALYWYRQSLGQGLEFLIYFQGNSAPDKSGLPSDRFSAERTGGSVSTLTIQRTQQEDSAVYLCASSLGEQGFYEQYFGPGTRLTVT.